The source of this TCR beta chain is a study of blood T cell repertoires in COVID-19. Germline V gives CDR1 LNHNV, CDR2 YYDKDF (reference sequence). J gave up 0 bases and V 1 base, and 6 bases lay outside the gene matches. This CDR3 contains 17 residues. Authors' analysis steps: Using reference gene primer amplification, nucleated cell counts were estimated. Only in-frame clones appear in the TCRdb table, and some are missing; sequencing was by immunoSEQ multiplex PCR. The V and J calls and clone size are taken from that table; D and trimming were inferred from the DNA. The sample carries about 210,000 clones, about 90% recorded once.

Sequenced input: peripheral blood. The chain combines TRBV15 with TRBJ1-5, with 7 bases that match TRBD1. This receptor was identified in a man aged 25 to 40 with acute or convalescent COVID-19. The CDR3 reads CATSRGGTAYSNQPQHF. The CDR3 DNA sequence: TGTGCCACCAGCAGAGGGGGGACAGCGTATAGCAATCAGCCCCAGCATTTT.